A selection of T cell receptor beta chains follows, all from one sample in a study of response to subunit inactivated influenza vaccine. TCRdb fed the RT-PCR reads into MiXCR, producing one record per CDR3 protein. The data contain 150,000 to 200,000 distinct CDR3 sequences, less than 15% of them singletons. Another study also made use of these data, one on T cells expressing NK-cell markers.

This specimen consisted of CD8+ T cells sorted from PBMCs, obtained about 12 days after vaccination. The receptors here all came from a man in his fifties who received an inactivated influenza vaccine. The CDR3 runs from the conserved cysteine through the conserved F or W. The order of the fields is V gene, J gene, D gene, clone size, CDR3 DNA, CDR3 protein. D genes are given only for firm matches. Some rows have no size entry. The others give once, few or many, or a class for an expanded clone.

V: TRBV27
J: TRBJ2-1
D: TRBD2
size: .
DNA: TGTGCCAGCAGCTCCGGGACTAGCGGGGACAATGAGCAGTTCTTC
CDR3: CASSSGTSGDNEQFF

V: TRBV7-9
J: TRBJ2-5
D: .
size: few
DNA: TGTGCCAGCAGCTTAGTGGTAGGAGTAATACAAGAGACCCAGTACTTC
CDR3: CASSLVVGVIQETQYF

V: TRBV6-5
J: TRBJ2-3
D: .
size: .
DNA: TGTGCCAGCAGTTACTATGGAGGGGAAGGAGATACGCAGTATTTT
CDR3: CASSYYGGEGDTQYF

V: TRBV20-1
J: TRBJ2-5
D: TRBD1
size: many
DNA: TGCAGTGCTAACCGGGACAGGGGCCACCAAGAGACCCAGTACTTC
CDR3: CSANRDRGHQETQYF

V: TRBV15
J: TRBJ2-1
D: TRBD1
size: .
DNA: TGTGCCACCAGCAGTCCCCGGGACAGGGGGTTCAATGAGCAGTTCTTC
CDR3: CATSSPRDRGFNEQFF

V: TRBV7-9
J: TRBJ2-4
D: .
size: .
DNA: TGTGCCAGCAGCTTCCACGTTAGCGGACCGAAAAACATTCAGTACTTC
CDR3: CASSFHVSGPKNIQYF

V: TRBV11-2
J: TRBJ2-1
D: TRBD2
size: few
DNA: TGTGCCAGCAGCTTAGATGGGGGCTTAGCGGGAGTCGGCAATGAGCAGTTCTTC
CDR3: CASSLDGGLAGVGNEQFF

V: TRBV12-3/TRBV12-4
J: TRBJ2-1
D: .
size: .
DNA: TGTGCCAGCAGTTTAGAGGCTGGGACATACAATGAGCAGTTCTTC
CDR3: CASSLEAGTYNEQFF

V: TRBV4-1
J: TRBJ2-1
D: .
size: many
DNA: TGCGCCAGCAACCCCCGGGGTTTCGACAATGAGCAGTTCTTC
CDR3: CASNPRGFDNEQFF

V: TRBV7-3
J: TRBJ2-1
D: TRBD2
size: many
DNA: TGTGCCAGCAGCTTAACGGGGGTAGCGGGAGCCGACAATGAGCAGTTCTTC
CDR3: CASSLTGVAGADNEQFF

V: TRBV7-9
J: TRBJ1-2
D: .
size: .
DNA: TGTGCCAGCAGCTTAGTCGAGCAGGCTCTCTATGGCTACACCTTC
CDR3: CASSLVEQALYGYTF

V: TRBV4-3
J: TRBJ2-3
D: .
size: few
DNA: TGCGCCAGCAGCCTACAGGGACCTAGCACAGATACGCAGTATTTT
CDR3: CASSLQGPSTDTQYF

V: TRBV6-2/TRBV6-3
J: TRBJ2-7
D: .
size: .
DNA: TGTGCCAGCAGAACCCTACCCTACGAGCAGTACTTC
CDR3: CASRTLPYEQYF

V: TRBV5-1
J: TRBJ2-3
D: TRBD2
size: .
DNA: TGCGCCAGCAGCACCGGGACTACCATTACAGATACGCAGTATTTT
CDR3: CASSTGTTITDTQYF

V: TRBV11-1
J: TRBJ2-1
D: .
size: few
DNA: TGTGCCAGCAGCTCCCTGAGGGATGAGCAGTTCTTC
CDR3: CASSSLRDEQFF

V: TRBV12-3/TRBV12-4
J: TRBJ2-3
D: TRBD2
size: few
DNA: TGTGCCAGCAGTTTACGACCTAGCGGGAGGGCCGCAGATACGCAGTATTTT
CDR3: CASSLRPSGRAADTQYF

V: TRBV6-1
J: TRBJ1-2
D: TRBD1
size: .
DNA: TGTGCCAGCAGCCAAGGACAGGGGAATGGCTACACCTTC
CDR3: CASSQGQGNGYTF

V: TRBV10-3
J: TRBJ1-2
D: .
size: .
DNA: TGTGCCATCAGTGATGAAACAGGGCGAGGCTACACCTTC
CDR3: CAISDETGRGYTF

V: TRBV5-1
J: TRBJ2-7
D: TRBD2
size: .
DNA: TGCGCCAGCGGACTAGCGGGACCTGGGGAGCAGTACTTC
CDR3: CASGLAGPGEQYF

V: TRBV12-3/TRBV12-4
J: TRBJ2-5
D: .
size: once
DNA: TGTGCCAGCTTGCCCGAGTACCAAGAGACCCAGTACTTC
CDR3: CASLPEYQETQYF

V: TRBV5-1
J: TRBJ2-1
D: .
size: many
DNA: TGCGCCAGCAGCTTCTCTAGCGTTGTCCTGTACAATGAGCAGTTCTTC
CDR3: CASSFSSVVLYNEQFF

V: TRBV7-9
J: TRBJ2-1
D: TRBD1
size: many
DNA: TGTGCCAGCAGTTCCGAGGACAGGCTCAATGAGCAGTTCTTC
CDR3: CASSSEDRLNEQFF

V: TRBV11-2
J: TRBJ2-5
D: .
size: many
DNA: TGTGCCAGCAGTTTGGGGGGGACAGAAATCCTGGAGACCCAGTACTTC
CDR3: CASSLGGTEILETQYF

V: TRBV5-1
J: TRBJ2-7
D: TRBD2
size: .
DNA: TGCGCCAGCAGCTTGGCGGGGGGGGCCTACTACGAGCAGTACTTC
CDR3: CASSLAGGAYYEQYF

V: TRBV4-1
J: TRBJ2-1
D: TRBD1
size: .
DNA: TGCGCCAGCAGCCAGCGACAGGGTAAGCAGTTCTTC
CDR3: CASSQRQGKQFF

V: TRBV4-1
J: TRBJ2-3
D: .
size: few
DNA: TGCGCCAGCAGCCAAGGGGATCTGACAGATACGCAGTATTTT
CDR3: CASSQGDLTDTQYF

V: TRBV20-1
J: TRBJ1-2
D: TRBD1
size: .
DNA: TGCAGTGCCCAAGACAGGGGTCCCGACTATGGCTACACCTTC
CDR3: CSAQDRGPDYGYTF

V: TRBV29-1
J: TRBJ2-1
D: .
size: many
DNA: TGCAGCGTGGACATAGCGGCAGGCTACAATGAGCAGTTCTTC
CDR3: CSVDIAAGYNEQFF

V: TRBV5-1
J: TRBJ1-6
D: .
size: few
DNA: TGCGCCAGCAGCTTGAGTGGGGGCCATTCACCCCTCCACTTT
CDR3: CASSLSGGHSPLHF

V: TRBV5-1
J: TRBJ2-7
D: TRBD1
size: many
DNA: TGCGCCAGCAGCCAACAGGGGGGCGAGCAGTACTTC
CDR3: CASSQQGGEQYF

V: TRBV15
J: TRBJ1-1
D: TRBD1
size: .
DNA: TGTGCCACCAGCAGATACGGGACAGCGAACACTGAAGCTTTCTTT
CDR3: CATSRYGTANTEAFF

V: TRBV24-1
J: TRBJ2-3
D: .
size: few
DNA: TGTGCCACCAGTGAATATCGGGACCCAGATACGCAGTATTTT
CDR3: CATSEYRDPDTQYF

V: TRBV30
J: TRBJ2-7
D: .
size: .
DNA: TGTGCCTGGAGCGTAGGAACAGGGTACGGGGAGCAGTACTTC
CDR3: CAWSVGTGYGEQYF

V: TRBV27
J: TRBJ2-7
D: .
size: .
DNA: TGTGCCAGCAGGGGGCAGGGCCTCTACGAGCAGTACTTC
CDR3: CASRGQGLYEQYF

V: TRBV4-1
J: TRBJ2-3
D: .
size: many
DNA: TGCGCCAGCAGCCAGTTCGCGAGGGGAAGCACAGATACGCAGTATTTT
CDR3: CASSQFARGSTDTQYF

V: TRBV12-3/TRBV12-4
J: TRBJ2-2
D: .
size: many
DNA: TGTGCCAGCAGTTTTGCACGGGTGGGCACCGGGGAGCTGTTTTTT
CDR3: CASSFARVGTGELFF

V: TRBV7-3
J: TRBJ2-1
D: TRBD2
size: .
DNA: TGTGCCAGCAGTTCGACTAGCGGGAGCTTGGTTGAGCAGTTCTTC
CDR3: CASSSTSGSLVEQFF

V: TRBV7-2
J: TRBJ2-7
D: .
size: many
DNA: TGTGCCAGCAGCTATACCAACTACGAGCAGTACTTC
CDR3: CASSYTNYEQYF

V: TRBV7-9
J: TRBJ2-5
D: TRBD1
size: .
DNA: TGTGCCAGCAGCACCGGGACAGCGCCCCAAGAGACCCAGTACTTC
CDR3: CASSTGTAPQETQYF

V: TRBV12-3/TRBV12-4
J: TRBJ1-2
D: .
size: many
DNA: TGTGCCAGCAGTCTTCAACGTCACTATGGCTACACCTTC
CDR3: CASSLQRHYGYTF

V: TRBV7-2
J: TRBJ2-1
D: .
size: few
DNA: TGTGCCAGCAGCTTAGCTTCGAGCTCCTACAATGAGCAGTTCTTC
CDR3: CASSLASSSYNEQFF

V: TRBV10-2
J: TRBJ2-7
D: .
size: few
DNA: TGCGCCAGCAGCGACGGCTACGAGCAGTACTTC
CDR3: CASSDGYEQYF

V: TRBV7-9
J: TRBJ2-7
D: TRBD1
size: .
DNA: TGTGCCAGCAGCCCCCCACAGGGGGAGTCGTACGAGCAGTACTTC
CDR3: CASSPPQGESYEQYF

V: TRBV16
J: TRBJ1-2
D: TRBD1
size: few
DNA: TGTGCCAGCAGCCCACTAAGGGGACAGGAGATCGGAAACTATGGCTACACCTTC
CDR3: CASSPLRGQEIGNYGYTF

V: TRBV20-1
J: TRBJ2-1
D: .
size: .
DNA: TGCAGTGCTAATGGACGGAGGCCTCAATACAATGAGCAGTTCTTC
CDR3: CSANGRRPQYNEQFF

V: TRBV7-8
J: TRBJ2-3
D: TRBD1
size: .
DNA: TGTGCCAGCAGCCCGGGACAGCCAAGCACAGATACGCAGTATTTT
CDR3: CASSPGQPSTDTQYF

V: TRBV7-9
J: TRBJ2-1
D: TRBD2
size: .
DNA: TGTGCCAGCAGCGCGACTAGCCCTGAGCAGTTCTTC
CDR3: CASSATSPEQFF

V: TRBV6-2/TRBV6-3
J: TRBJ2-1
D: TRBD1
size: .
DNA: TGTGCCAGCAGTTACCCTGACAGGGATAACAATGAGCAGTTCTTC
CDR3: CASSYPDRDNNEQFF

V: TRBV9
J: TRBJ2-1
D: TRBD1
size: .
DNA: TGTGCCAGCAGCACGCGAATTCAGGGGGCGCAATACAATGAGCAGTTCTTC
CDR3: CASSTRIQGAQYNEQFF

V: TRBV10-3
J: TRBJ1-4
D: .
size: .
DNA: TGTGCCATCAGTGAGCCGGGACTAGAGGATGAAAAACTGTTTTTT
CDR3: CAISEPGLEDEKLFF

V: TRBV4-3
J: TRBJ1-2
D: TRBD1
size: few
DNA: TGCGCCAGCAGCCACCGACAGGGGCAGTCCTATGGCTACACCTTC
CDR3: CASSHRQGQSYGYTF

V: TRBV6-5
J: TRBJ1-1
D: .
size: .
DNA: TGTGCCAGCAGTTACTCGCAGGAGACGAACACTGAAGCTTTCTTT
CDR3: CASSYSQETNTEAFF

V: TRBV28
J: TRBJ2-3
D: .
size: .
DNA: TGTGCCAGCAGTTTCGGGAGCGGGAGCACAGATACGCAGTATTTT
CDR3: CASSFGSGSTDTQYF